The 12 T cell receptor beta chains below come from one sample, sequenced in a study of shared clonotypes between healthy human individuals. This table comes from immunoSEQ multiplex PCR, and its TCRdb copy is limited to in-frame clones, with some not included. The table includes roughly 1,000,000 clones, about 84% detected once. The sequenced material came from memory CD4+ T cells from PBMCs. Documented subset: CD45RA-negative fraction. These receptors were collected from a man younger than 35 in good health. Some clones in this sample may be carry-over from other donors' samples.

This clone has a count of ten or more. The chain carries TRBV15 and TRBJ1-4, with 7 bases aligning to TRBD1. Germline V gene sequence: CDR1 LNHNV, CDR2 YYDKDF (reference sequence). This CDR3 spans 15 amino acids. V was pared by 2 bases and J by 5 bases, with 5 bases of the junction left unmatched. Written as DNA, the CDR3 is TGTGCCACCAGCAGACGGACAGGCGTAAATGAAAAACTGTTTTTT. Protein: CATSRRTGVNEKLFF.

The J gene is TRBJ1-6, the V gene TRBV9; the match to TRBD1 covers 7 bases. There are 13 residues in the CDR3. Germline lookup yields CDR1 SGDLS and CDR2 YYNGEE. With 1 base clipped from V and 9 bases from J, the junction kept 1 base outside the gene matches. The CDR3 sequence: CASSVTGASPLHF. In DNA form, the CDR3 reads TGTGCCAGCAGCGTAACAGGGGCTTCACCCCTCCACTTT.

V gene TRBV5-4 combines with J gene TRBJ1-1, with D tentatively TRBD1 (6 bases). With 4 bases removed from V and 2 bases from J, the gap between germline ends came to 18 bases. Germline-derived CDR1 and CDR2 are SGHNT and YYREEE (reference sequence). The CDR3 is 16 amino acids. In nucleotides, the CDR3 is TGTGCCAGCAGCCGCGCGGGGGCTCTCACTAACACTGAAGCTTTCTTT. Protein product: CASSRAGALTNTEAFF.

The chain joins TRBV7-3 to TRBJ1-5, with TRBD1 matching over 7 bases. Germline V gene data show CDR1 as SGHTA and CDR2 as FQGTGA. The V and J ends lost 1 base and 0 bases, in that order; junction bases with no gene match: 12. The CDR3 runs 19 residues. CDR3 amino acids: CASSLICTGVKISNQPQHF. DNA for the CDR3: TGTGCCAGCAGCTTAATTTGTACAGGGGTTAAGATTAGCAATCAGCCCCAGCATTTT.

This chain joins TRBV5-4 and TRBJ1-1; D gene unclear. The CDR3 is 13 residues long. V was clipped by 4 bases and J by 1 base, with 8 bases between them. Per the germline V gene, CDR1 is SGHNT and CDR2 is YYREEE (reference sequence). The DNA of the CDR3 is TGTGCCAGCAGCAGTGACTCGAACACTGAAGCTTTCTTT. Residues: CASSSDSNTEAFF.

On this clone: The sample contains more than one DNA sequence encoding this CDR3. The J gene is TRBJ2-2, the V gene TRBV2; the D is unclear. There are 11 residues in the CDR3. V was trimmed by 4 bases and J by 6 bases, leaving 3 bases between them. Germline CDR1 SNHLY, CDR2 FYNNEI. The CDR3 spells CASSGAGELFF. Here the CDR3 DNA reads TGTGCCAGCAGTGGGGCCGGGGAGCTGTTTTTT.

This clone appeared once. CDR3 sequence (DNA): TGCGCCAGCACACCGGGCGCCGGGACTAGCGCCACAGATACGCAGTATTTT. Translated, it gives CASTPGAGTSATDTQYF. The chain carries TRBV5-1 and TRBJ2-3; 10 nucleotides line up with TRBD2. This CDR3 is built from 17 residues. Trimming took 6 bases from V and 2 from J; bases not matched to a gene: 12. CDR1 and CDR2 from the germline V gene are SGHRS and YFSETQ.

This clone was seen many times. This rearrangement joins TRBV27 to TRBJ1-5, with a possible D match to TRBD1 (5 bases). This CDR3 region has 16 residues. Germline V gene data show CDR1 as MNHEY and CDR2 as SMNVEV (reference sequence). Trimming took off 7 bases at V and 6 bases at J, with 22 bases between the two ends. CDR3 protein: CASKAVLGTLAQPQHF. The CDR3, as DNA: TGTGCCAGCAAGGCCGTGCTGGGGACTCTGGCTCAGCCCCAGCATTTT.

V gene TRBV18 combines with J gene TRBJ2-7; 10 bases are shared with TRBD2. Germline CDR1 is KGHSH and CDR2 is LQKENI. V was clipped by 2 bases and J by 3 bases; unmatched bases: 4. The CDR3 runs 15 residues. In DNA form, the CDR3 reads TGTGCCAGCTCACCAACCCTAGCGGGGGACTACGAGCAGTACTTC. It specifies CASSPTLAGDYEQYF.

The chain couples TRBV18 to TRBJ2-7; D is possibly TRBD1 or TRBD2 (5 bases each). V was shortened by 1 base and J by 6 bases, with 16 bases between the two germline ends. The CDR3 is 15 residues long. The germline gives CDR1 KGHSH, CDR2 LQKENI. In DNA, the CDR3 is TGTGCCAGCTCACCACGGAGAGGGGAAGGAGGCGAGCAGTACTTC. Translating it yields CASSPRRGEGGEQYF. Full variable domain (rest looked up from reference TRBV18 and TRBJ2-7): NAGVMQNPRHLVRRRGQEARLRCSPMKGHSHVYWYRQLPEEGLKFMVYLQKENIIDESGMPKERFSAEFPKEGPSILRIQQVVRGDSAAYFCASSPRRGEGGEQYFGPGTRLTVT.

This chain connects TRBV21-1 to TRBJ1-2. TRBV21-1 is designated a pseudogene. This CDR3 contains 14 residues. In DNA form, the CDR3 reads TGTGCCAGCAACCCCACCTCGTCTAACTATGGCTACACCTTC. It codes for CASNPTSSNYGYTF.

J is TRBJ1-2 and V is TRBV6-6, with D uncertain. Germline values: CDR1 MNHNY, CDR2 SVGAGI (reference sequence). Trimming left V 5 bases short and J 5 bases short, with 21 bases between. This CDR3 contains 16 residues. This CDR3 is CASSATPTGGGYGYTF. CDR3 DNA sequence: TGTGCCAGCAGTGCCACCCCGACGGGCGGCGGGTATGGCTACACCTTC.